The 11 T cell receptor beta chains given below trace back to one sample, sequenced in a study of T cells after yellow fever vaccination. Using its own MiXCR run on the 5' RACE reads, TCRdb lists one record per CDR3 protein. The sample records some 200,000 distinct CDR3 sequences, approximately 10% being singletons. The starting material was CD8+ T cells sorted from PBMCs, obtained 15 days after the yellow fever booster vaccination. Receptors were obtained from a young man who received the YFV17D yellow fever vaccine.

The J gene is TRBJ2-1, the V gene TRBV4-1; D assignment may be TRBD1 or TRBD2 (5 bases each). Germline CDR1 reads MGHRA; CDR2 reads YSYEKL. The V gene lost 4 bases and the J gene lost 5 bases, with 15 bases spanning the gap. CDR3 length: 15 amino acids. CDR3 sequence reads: CASSPAGKGDNEQFF. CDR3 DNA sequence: TGCGCCAGCAGCCCGGCCGGGAAAGGGGACAATGAGCAGTTCTTC.

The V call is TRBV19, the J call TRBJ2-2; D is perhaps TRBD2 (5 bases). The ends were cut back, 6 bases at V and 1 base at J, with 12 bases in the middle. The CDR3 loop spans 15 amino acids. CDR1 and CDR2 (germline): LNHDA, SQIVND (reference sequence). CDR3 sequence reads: CASSPGGRNTGELFF. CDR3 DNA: TGTGCCAGTAGCCCGGGTGGGAGGAACACCGGGGAGCTGTTTTTT.

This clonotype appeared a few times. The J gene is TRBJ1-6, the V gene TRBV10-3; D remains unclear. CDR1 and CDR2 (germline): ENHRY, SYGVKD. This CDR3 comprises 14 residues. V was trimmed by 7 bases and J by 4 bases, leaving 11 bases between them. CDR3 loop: CAITPREYNSPLHF. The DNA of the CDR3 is TGTGCCATCACACCACGAGAATATAATTCACCCCTCCACTTT.

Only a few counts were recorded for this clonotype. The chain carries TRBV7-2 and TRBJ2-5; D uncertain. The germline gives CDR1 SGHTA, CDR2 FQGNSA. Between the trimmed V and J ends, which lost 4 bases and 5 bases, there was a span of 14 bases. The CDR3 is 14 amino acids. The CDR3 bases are TGTGCCAGCAGCTCGGACGGACCCGGGGAGACCCAGTACTTC. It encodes CASSSDGPGETQYF.

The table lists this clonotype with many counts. In DNA form, the CDR3 reads TGTGCCAGCAGCCAGGTGACAGCCGATTCACCCCTCCACTTT. Its translation is CASSQVTADSPLHF. The J gene is TRBJ1-6, the V gene TRBV3-1, with a tentative D call TRBD1 (5 bases). Trimming removed 3 bases from V and 8 bases from J, with 11 bases in between. The germline V gene encodes CDR1 LGHDT and CDR2 YNNKEL (reference sequence). The CDR3 spans 14 residues.

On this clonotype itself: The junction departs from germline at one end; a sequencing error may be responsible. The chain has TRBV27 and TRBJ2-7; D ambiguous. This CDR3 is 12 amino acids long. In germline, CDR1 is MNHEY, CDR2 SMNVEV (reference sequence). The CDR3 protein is CASGVSSSEQYF. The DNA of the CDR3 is TGTGCCAGCGGAGTGAGTTCCTCCGAGCAGTACTTC.

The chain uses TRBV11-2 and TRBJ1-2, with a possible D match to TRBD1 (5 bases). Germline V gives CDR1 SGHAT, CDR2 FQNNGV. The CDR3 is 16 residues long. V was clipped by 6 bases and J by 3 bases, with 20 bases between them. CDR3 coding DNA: TGTGCCAGCAGGGATTATAAACAGGCAGGCGACTATGGCTACACCTTC. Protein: CASRDYKQAGDYGYTF.

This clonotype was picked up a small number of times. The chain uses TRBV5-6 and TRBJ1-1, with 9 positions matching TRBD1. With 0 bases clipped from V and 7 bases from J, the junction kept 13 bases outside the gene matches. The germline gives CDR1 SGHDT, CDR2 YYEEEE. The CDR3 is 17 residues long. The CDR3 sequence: CASSLETGGEWYGEAFF. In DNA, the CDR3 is TGTGCCAGCAGCTTGGAGACAGGGGGTGAGTGGTACGGTGAAGCTTTCTTT.

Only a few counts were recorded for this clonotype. CDR3 region: CSARFQGNEQFF. The CDR3 DNA reads as TGCAGTGCTAGATTCCAGGGCAATGAGCAGTTCTTC. The chain couples TRBV20-1 to TRBJ2-1, with D tentatively TRBD1 (5 bases). CDR3 length: 12 amino acids. Germline V gene sequence: CDR1 DFQATT, CDR2 SNEGSKA (reference sequence). V lost 2 bases, J lost 6 bases, and 8 bases lay in between.

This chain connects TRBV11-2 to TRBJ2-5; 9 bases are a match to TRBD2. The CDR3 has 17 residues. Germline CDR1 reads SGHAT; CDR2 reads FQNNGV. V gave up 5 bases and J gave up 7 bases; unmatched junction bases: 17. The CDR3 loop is CASSRDLRPGLAGTQYF. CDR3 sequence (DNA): TGTGCCAGCAGCCGCGATCTCCGCCCGGGACTAGCAGGGACCCAGTACTTC. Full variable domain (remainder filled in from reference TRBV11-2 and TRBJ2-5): EAGVAQSPRYKIIEKRQSVAFWCNPISGHATLYWYQQILGQGPKLLIQFQNNGVVDDSQLPKDRFSAERLKGVDSTLKIQPAKLEDSAVYLCASSRDLRPGLAGTQYFGPGTRLLVL.

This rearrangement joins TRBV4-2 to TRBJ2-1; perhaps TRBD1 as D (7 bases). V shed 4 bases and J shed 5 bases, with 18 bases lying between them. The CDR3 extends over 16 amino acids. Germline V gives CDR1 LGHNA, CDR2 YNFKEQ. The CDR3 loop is CASSPPPGGGNNEQFF. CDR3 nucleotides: TGTGCCAGCAGCCCCCCCCCAGGGGGAGGTAACAATGAGCAGTTCTTC.